The 3 T cell receptor beta chains given below trace back to one sample, sequenced in a study of cytomegalovirus exposure and HLA in healthy donors. Vbeta (60) and Jbeta (13) primers were used in the PCR. This table comes from immunoSEQ multiplex PCR, and its TCRdb copy is limited to in-frame clones, with some not included. The sample records 110,000 to 150,000 clones, roughly 65% being singletons. The specimen sequenced was PBMCs. The receptors come from a woman aged 25 to 39 in good health and CMV-seronegative.

The chain is built from TRBV7-9 and TRBJ2-2; tentative D call: TRBD1 (5 bases). Per germline, CDR1 SEHNR and CDR2 FQNEAQ (reference sequence). CDR3 length equals 13 residues. Trimming left V 6 bases short and J 4 bases short, with 9 bases between. CDR3 coding DNA: TGTGCCAGCAGTATACAGGCCACCGGGGAGCTGTTTTTT. Translated, it gives CASSIQATGELFF. The variable domain in full, completed from reference TRBV7-9 and TRBJ2-2, reads DTGVSQNPRHKITKRGQNVTFRCDPISEHNRLYWYRQTLGQGPEFLTYFQNEAQLEKSRLLSDRFSAERPKGSFSTLEIQRTEQGDSAMYLCASSIQATGELFFGEGSRLTVL.

This clone was counted a single time. The V call is TRBV28, the J call TRBJ1-5, with D hard to call. Germline V CDR1 and CDR2: MDHEN, SYDVKM. The CDR3 runs to 13 residues. Trimming removed 6 bases at V and 7 bases at J, with 13 bases between. CDR3 sequence (DNA): TGTGCCAGCAGCAGAGGAATTCACCAGCCCCAGCATTTT. Translating gives CASSRGIHQPQHF. The full variable domain, with the rest looked up from reference TRBV28 and TRBJ1-5, is DVKVTQSSRYLVKRTGEKVFLECVQDMDHENMFWYRQDPGLGLRLIYFSYDVKMKEKGDIPEGYSVSREKKERFSLILESASTNQTSMYLCASSRGIHQPQHFGDGTRLSIL.

The V gene is TRBV9, the J gene TRBJ2-1, with 10 nucleotides matching TRBD2. V lost 5 bases and J lost 5; bases outside the gene matches: 7. The CDR3 loop spans 15 amino acids. The germline gives CDR1 SGDLS, CDR2 YYNGEE. The CDR3 DNA sequence: TGTGCCAGCAGTCGTACGAGCGGGAGGGACAATGAGCAGTTCTTC. This encodes CASSRTSGRDNEQFF.